Sequencing of this TCR beta chain was carried out in a study of cytomegalovirus exposure and HLA in healthy donors. Points on this clone: What it binds is not known.

Primers included in the PCR were 60 Vbeta and 13 Jbeta primers. Clones were read by immunoSEQ multiplex PCR, and TCRdb kept only the in-frame ones, dropping some. The sample includes some 130,000 clones, about 64% of them seen just once. Study results and limitations: The study put 160 or so TCR beta chains on its list as cytomegalovirus-associated.

CDR3 length equals 15 residues. J lost 10 bases, V lost 0 bases, and 2 bases had no gene match. Germline CDR1 is LGHNA and CDR2 is YNFKEQ. This receptor was taken from a woman aged 40-49 years in good health and CMV-seronegative. The chain uses TRBV4-2 and TRBJ2-1, with 14 positions matching TRBD2. The sample consisted of PBMCs. In DNA, the CDR3 is TGTGCCAGCAGCCAAGACGGGACTAGCGGGGGAGAGCAGTTCTTC. Amino acid sequence: CASSQDGTSGGEQFF.